Listed below are T cell receptor beta chains from one sample, sequenced in a study of cytomegalovirus exposure and HLA in healthy donors. Sequencing used immunoSEQ multiplex PCR; TCRdb keeps in-frame clones, though not all of them. The sample has 75,000 to 100,000 clones, over 65% seen once; the top ten hold around 17%. Sequencing used PBMCs. The receptors here all came from a man between 60 and 75 years old in good health and CMV-seropositive. Each CDR3 is given with its conserved first and last residue. A D gene is named only where the DNA matches it firmly. A row's size may be missing; if present it is once, few, many or a size class.

v_call,clone_size,d_call,j_call,cdr3_nt,cdr3_aa
TRBV21-1,NA,NA,TRBJ2-7,TGTGCCAGCAGAAGGGACAGGGCCTCCTACGAGCAGTACTTC,CASRRDRASYEQYF
TRBV30,NA,NA,TRBJ2-7,TGTGCCTGGGCGGGTGGAAGCTCCTACGAGCAGTACTTC,CAWAGGSSYEQYF
TRBV19,few,NA,TRBJ1-6,TGTGCCAGTAGTTTCCGAGGGAGTTCACCCCTCCACTTT,CASSFRGSSPLHF
TRBV11-1,NA,NA,TRBJ2-3,TGTGCCAGCAGCTTGGCCTACGAGCGCGCGCAGTATTTT,CASSLAYERAQYF
TRBV5-1,NA,NA,TRBJ2-5,TGCGCCAGCAGCAACTCCCCGGGGATAGAGACCCAGTACTTC,CASSNSPGIETQYF
TRBV7-7,NA,TRBD1,TRBJ2-2,TGTGCTAGCAGCCTTGGGCAGGGGGCCCCCGGGGAGCTGTTTTTT,CASSLGQGAPGELFF
TRBV7-7,NA,TRBD1,TRBJ2-1,TGTGCTAGCAGCTTAGGTTCGGGACAGCACAATGAGCAGTTCTTC,CASSLGSGQHNEQFF
TRBV19,NA,TRBD1,TRBJ2-2,TGTGCCAGTAGTGTAGACAGGGGGTCGACCGGGGAGCTGTTTTTT,CASSVDRGSTGELFF
TRBV10-3,once,TRBD2,TRBJ2-3,TGTGCCATCAGTGCTAGCGGGGGGCGGGATACGCAGTATTTT,CAISASGGRDTQYF
TRBV19,NA,TRBD2,TRBJ2-3,TGTGCCAGTAGTATACGGCGGGGGGTAATAGATACGCAGTATTTT,CASSIRRGVIDTQYF
TRBV9,NA,TRBD1,TRBJ2-3,TGTGCCAGCAGCGCGAACAGGGGTAGTTTAGGCACAGATACGCAGTATTTT,CASSANRGSLGTDTQYF
TRBV28,NA,NA,TRBJ1-6,TGTGCCAGCAGTTTCGGCGACTCGACAGCTCGAAATTCACCCCTCCACTTT,CASSFGDSTARNSPLHF
TRBV5-6,NA,NA,TRBJ1-4,TGTGCCAGCAGTTTCACCCCGATCGGGGGAAATGAAAAACTGTTTTTT,CASSFTPIGGNEKLFF
TRBV6-1,once,NA,TRBJ1-1,TGTGCCAGCAGTGAAGCGACCGCGGGGGGCCGAGCGAACACTGAAGCTTTCTTT,CASSEATAGGRANTEAFF
TRBV6-1,many,NA,TRBJ2-7,TGTGCCAGCAGTGAAGCGGCAGGGTCTTCCTACGAGCAGTACTTC,CASSEAAGSSYEQYF
TRBV2,NA,NA,TRBJ2-6,TGTGCCAGCAGTGGACTGCAAGTCTCTGGGGCCAACGTCCTGACTTTC,CASSGLQVSGANVLTF
TRBV7-9,once,TRBD1,TRBJ1-2,TGTTCCAGCAGCTTCGGGACAGGAGATTTTGGGTATGGCTACACCTTC,CSSSFGTGDFGYGYTF
TRBV7-9,NA,TRBD2,TRBJ2-5,TGTGCCAGCAGCTCCGGGACTAGCGCTAGGACCCAGTACTTC,CASSSGTSARTQYF
TRBV28,NA,NA,TRBJ1-2,TGTGCCAGCAGCCCCGGGGGGGGCCAAGGTGGCTACACCTTC,CASSPGGGQGGYTF
TRBV9,NA,NA,TRBJ2-3,TGTGCCAGCAGCGTATTGGGGTCAGGGAGCACAGATACGCAGTATTTT,CASSVLGSGSTDTQYF
TRBV6-5,NA,TRBD1,TRBJ2-7,TGTGCCAGCAGGACAGGGCTATTCTCCTACGAGCAGTACTTC,CASRTGLFSYEQYF
TRBV5-1,NA,NA,TRBJ2-3,TGCGCCAGCAGCTCAGGGGTAGATACGCAGTATTTT,CASSSGVDTQYF
TRBV28,NA,NA,TRBJ2-1,TGTGCCAGCAGTTTTAGGGGCGATGAGCAGTTCTTC,CASSFRGDEQFF
TRBV15,once,NA,TRBJ2-2,TGTGCCACCAGCAGGGTTTTAGGACTGCAGAACACCGGGGAGCTGTTTTTT,CATSRVLGLQNTGELFF
TRBV27,NA,NA,TRBJ2-7,TGTGCCAGCAGTTTATCGGAGGGGTACGAGCAGTACTTC,CASSLSEGYEQYF
TRBV4-1,NA,TRBD2,TRBJ2-5,TGCGCCAGCAGCCACCAACCCGGGACTAGCGGGGGGGCGAACCAAGAGACCCAGTACTTC,CASSHQPGTSGGANQETQYF
TRBV10-3,few,NA,TRBJ1-3,TGTGCCATCAGTGATACGGCAGGCACACAGTCTGGAAACACCATATATTTT,CAISDTAGTQSGNTIYF
TRBV7-2,NA,TRBD2,TRBJ2-1,TGTGCCAGCAGTTATGGCGGGGGTACCTACAATGAGCAGTTCTTC,CASSYGGGTYNEQFF
TRBV18,few,NA,TRBJ1-2,TGTGCCAGCTCACCAACCCAGGTGGGGCAAGACTATGGCTACACCTTC,CASSPTQVGQDYGYTF
TRBV10-3,NA,NA,TRBJ2-7,TGTGCCATCAGTGACAGGGCAATCTACGAGCAGTACTTC,CAISDRAIYEQYF
TRBV5-6,NA,NA,TRBJ2-7,TGTGCCAGCAGTCGGGACTGGAGCTCCTACGAGCAGTACTTC,CASSRDWSSYEQYF
TRBV5-4,NA,NA,TRBJ1-3,TGTGCCAGCAGCTTCCCGGGACTATCTGGAAACACCATATATTTT,CASSFPGLSGNTIYF
TRBV5-1,NA,TRBD1,TRBJ1-6,TGCGCCAGCAGCTCGACAGGGGTGGAACCCCTCCACTTT,CASSSTGVEPLHF
TRBV27,NA,TRBD1,TRBJ2-1,TGTGCCAGCAGTGCACTCCGGGACAGGGGGCTCTCCTCCTACAATGAGCAGTTCTTC,CASSALRDRGLSSYNEQFF
TRBV5-1,NA,NA,TRBJ2-7,TGCGCCAGCGGCTTGAGGGGGAGCCGCGAGCAGTACTTC,CASGLRGSREQYF
TRBV4-3,NA,TRBD2,TRBJ2-1,TGCGCCAGCAGCCAAGCGGTAGCGGGGGGGAAATACAATGAGCAGTTCTTC,CASSQAVAGGKYNEQFF
TRBV19,few,NA,TRBJ1-1,TGTGCCAGTAGTGGTACAGATTATGTCGCTGAAGCTTTCTTT,CASSGTDYVAEAFF
TRBV2,NA,NA,TRBJ2-6,TGTGCCAGCAGTGAACTTGGCAGGGCTGGGGCCAACGTCCTGACTTTC,CASSELGRAGANVLTF
TRBV6-1,NA,NA,TRBJ1-4,TGTGCCAGCGATCGGACAGTCCCCCCGCGGGAACTGTTTTTT,CASDRTVPPRELFF
TRBV6-1,NA,NA,TRBJ2-7,TGTGCCAGCACCAAGACATTCGCCTCCTACGAGCAGTACTTC,CASTKTFASYEQYF
TRBV6-6,NA,NA,TRBJ1-5,TGTGCCAGCAGTGACATACAGCCCCAGCATTTT,CASSDIQPQHF
TRBV7-6,NA,TRBD2,TRBJ2-1,TGTGCCTCAGCTACACCCGGGAGGGGTGAGCAGTTCTTC,CASATPGRGEQFF
TRBV6-5,NA,NA,TRBJ1-6,TGTGCCAGCAGTACAGGCCTCTCTAGATCACCCCTCCACTTT,CASSTGLSRSPLHF
TRBV6-7,NA,NA,TRBJ1-6,TGTGCCAGCAGTTACACAGCCAGTTCACCCCTCCACTTT,CASSYTASSPLHF
TRBV9,NA,TRBD2,TRBJ2-1,TGTGCCAGCAGCGTAGCCAGCGGGGGGGCGTATGAGCAGTTCTTC,CASSVASGGAYEQFF
TRBV7-9,NA,NA,TRBJ2-5,TGTGCCAGCAGCTTCCCGGCAGGGGTGGGGGAGACCCAGTACTTC,CASSFPAGVGETQYF
TRBV14,NA,NA,TRBJ1-5,TGTGCCAGCAGCTCCGGGGGTAGCAATCAGCCCCAGCATTTT,CASSSGGSNQPQHF
TRBV19,NA,TRBD1,TRBJ1-6,TGTGCCAGTAGTTCGACAGGGGTCTCTTCACCCCTCCACTTT,CASSSTGVSSPLHF
TRBV27,NA,NA,TRBJ2-7,TGTGCCAGCAGTGCCACCCCTAGGCGCAGGGAACGGTCAGGCGAGCAGTACTTC,CASSATPRRRERSGEQYF
TRBV27,few,NA,TRBJ2-7,TGTGCCAGCAGTTTAGGAGTGTCTGCTTACGAGCAGTACTTC,CASSLGVSAYEQYF
TRBV30,NA,NA,TRBJ1-5,TGTGCCTGGAGTCAAGGACAAGGGCCCCAGCATTTT,CAWSQGQGPQHF